This T cell receptor (beta chain) was captured by sequencing in a study of breast tumors, draining lymph nodes, adjacent tissues (dated by TCRdb to about 2016). As for the study more broadly: The study compared TCR beta repertoires across tumor, adjacent nontumor tissue and axillary lymph nodes from breast cancer patients. The study aimed to assess the relationships and possible T-cell exchange between tumor, surrounding tissue and draining lymph node repertoires in human breast cancer.

Including the terminal cysteine and phenylalanine, the CDR3 comprises 14 residues. Only the CDR3 DNA is retained, 42 bases long and in frame from the first base. According to the germline V gene, CDR1 reads KGHDR and CDR2 reads SFDVKD. Compared with germline, V lacks 4 bases and J lacks 3 bases; bases without a gene match: 3. General study outcomes and caveats: Tumor T-cell repertoires showed less diversity than lymph node repertoires and more diversity than nontumor tissue repertoires, and tumor T-cell repertoires showed preferential V and J gene usage. Tumor and nontumor tissue repertoires were significantly more similar in luminal-like than in basal-like breast cancer. The data were considered consistent with the idea that most tumor T cells come from the lymph node and then expand in tumor tissue. The conclusion that tumor T cells originate in lymph nodes was presented as consistent with a hypothesis rather than as directly demonstrated.

Lymph node samples were obtained from the axillary draining lymph nodes of breast cancer patients. For this clonotype: Its antigen is unknown. Base qualities are not recorded, but no much larger clone differs from it by a single base.

Instrument used: Illumina HiSeq 2000. TCR beta chain libraries were generated by multiplex PCR amplification. High-throughput sequencing was used to analyze the amplified TCR beta chain products. Starting from the raw public reads, TCRdb applied fastp trimming at Q25, assembled clones with MiXCR and retained in-frame beta chains. Each record represents a unique CDR3 protein, reported with the most common genes and DNA among its rows. Here the sample has 200,000 to 250,000 distinct CDR3 sequences; under 35% occur a single time. Under 4.5% of the sample rests with the top ten. The chain is encoded by TRBV24-1 joined to TRBJ2-7; 9 bases in between match TRBD1. The receptor was isolated from a female donor with breast cancer. Some clones in this sample may be carry-over from other donors' samples. Material for sequencing was axillary lymph node tissue. The bases are TGTGCCACCAGTGACCAGACAGGGGGCTACGAGCAGTACTTC. The encoded protein is CATSDQTGGYEQYF.